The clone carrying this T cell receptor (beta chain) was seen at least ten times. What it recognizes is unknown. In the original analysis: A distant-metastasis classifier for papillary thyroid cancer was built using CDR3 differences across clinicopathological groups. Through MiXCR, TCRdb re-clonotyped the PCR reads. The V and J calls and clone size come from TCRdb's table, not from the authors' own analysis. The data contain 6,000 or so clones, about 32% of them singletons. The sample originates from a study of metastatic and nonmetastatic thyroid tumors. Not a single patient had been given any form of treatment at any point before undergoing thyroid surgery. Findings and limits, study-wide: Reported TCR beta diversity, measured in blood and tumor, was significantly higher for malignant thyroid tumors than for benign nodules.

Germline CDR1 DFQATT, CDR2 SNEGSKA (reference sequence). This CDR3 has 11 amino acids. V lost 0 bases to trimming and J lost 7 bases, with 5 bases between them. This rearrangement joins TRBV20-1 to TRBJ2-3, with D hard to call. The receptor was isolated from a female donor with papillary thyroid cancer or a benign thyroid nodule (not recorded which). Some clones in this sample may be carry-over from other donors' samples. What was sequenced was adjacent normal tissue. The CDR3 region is CSAREGNTQYF. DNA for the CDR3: TGCAGTGCTAGAGAGGGGAATACGCAGTATTTT.